The 7 T cell receptor beta chains presented below share a single source sample, sequenced in a study of breast tumors, draining lymph nodes, adjacent tissues. TCRdb passed the multiplex PCR reads through MiXCR, listing each CDR3 protein once. The table has about 270,000 distinct CDR3 sequences, over 30% seen once. Breast cancer patients provided tissue from their axillary draining lymph nodes. The sequenced sample consisted of axillary lymph node tissue. These receptors were collected from a female donor with breast cancer. Some clones in this sample may be carry-over from other donors' samples.

This clonotype was picked up one time. This chain connects TRBV7-9 to TRBJ2-3, with 11 positions matching TRBD2. V lost 6 bases to trimming and J lost 2 bases; unmatched junction nucleotides: 16. This CDR3 has 19 residues. CDR1 SEHNR and CDR2 FQNEAQ come from the germline V gene (reference sequence). This CDR3 reads CASSGIWTSGYRATDTQYF. The DNA of the CDR3 is TGTGCCAGCAGTGGGATTTGGACTAGCGGGTATCGGGCCACAGATACGCAGTATTTT.

The V call is TRBV6-1, the J call TRBJ2-5, with 8 nucleotides matching TRBD1. Germline CDR1 is MNHNS and CDR2 is SASEGT. The junction had 11 bases not matched to a gene; V was cut back by 0 bases and J by 5 bases. This CDR3 has 17 residues. The CDR3 sequence is CASSEAGTGGRRETQYF. The DNA of the CDR3 is TGTGCCAGCAGTGAAGCCGGGACAGGAGGGCGCCGGGAGACCCAGTACTTC.

This chain uses TRBV29-1 with TRBJ1-4; a weak D match, TRBD1 (5 bases). The J call may be wrong; the DNA end is better matched by TRBJ1-3. The CDR3 sequence is 15 residues long. Germline CDR1 is SQVTM and CDR2 is ANQGSEA. The CDR3 loop reads CSARTIPGAGNTIYF. The CDR3 DNA reads TGCAGCGCTCGGACGATACCGGGGGCTGGAAACACCATATATTTT.

Points on this clonotype: Relative to the germline gene, one junction end is altered; a read error may explain this. V usage is TRBV11-2 and J usage is TRBJ2-7, with D possibly TRBD2 on 6 matching bases. The germline V gene has CDR1 SGHAT and CDR2 FQNNGV. The CDR3 length is 17 residues. In nucleotides, the CDR3 is TGTGCCGGCAGCGCGTTAGGTGCCTCTAGCGTCTCCTACGAGCAGTACTTC. It encodes CAGSALGASSVSYEQYF.

This clonotype was observed a few times. Being one base from a much bigger clone, this may be a read error. The chain recombines TRBV9 with TRBJ2-3; D ambiguous. Germline V lookup: CDR1 SGDLS, CDR2 YYNGEE. This CDR3 spans 12 amino acids. The V end was cut by 10 bases, the J end by 0 bases, with 9 bases between. The CDR3 coding sequence is TGTGCCTCCCATTACAGCACAGATACGCAGTATTTT. This sequence encodes CASHYSTDTQYF.

Many counts were recorded for this clonotype. The chain uses TRBV10-1 and TRBJ2-7; 7 nucleotides align to TRBD1. CDR1 WNHNN and CDR2 SYGVQD come from the germline V gene (reference sequence). V lost 4 bases and J lost 2; bases outside the gene matches: 2. The CDR3 sequence is 13 residues long. The CDR3 coding sequence is TGCGCCAGCAGTGCTGGGACAGCCTACGAGCAGTACTTC. Amino acid sequence: CASSAGTAYEQYF.

In this sample, this clonotype turned up many times. This chain uses TRBV5-1 with TRBJ2-5, with 9 positions matching TRBD1. V was pared by 3 bases and J by 3 bases, with 9 bases of the junction left unmatched. CDR3 length: 16 amino acids. Germline V gene sequence: CDR1 SGHRS, CDR2 YFSETQ. In nucleotides, the CDR3 is TGCGCCAGCAGCTGGGACAGGGCGGCCGGGGAAGAGACCCAGTACTTC. Protein sequence: CASSWDRAAGEETQYF.